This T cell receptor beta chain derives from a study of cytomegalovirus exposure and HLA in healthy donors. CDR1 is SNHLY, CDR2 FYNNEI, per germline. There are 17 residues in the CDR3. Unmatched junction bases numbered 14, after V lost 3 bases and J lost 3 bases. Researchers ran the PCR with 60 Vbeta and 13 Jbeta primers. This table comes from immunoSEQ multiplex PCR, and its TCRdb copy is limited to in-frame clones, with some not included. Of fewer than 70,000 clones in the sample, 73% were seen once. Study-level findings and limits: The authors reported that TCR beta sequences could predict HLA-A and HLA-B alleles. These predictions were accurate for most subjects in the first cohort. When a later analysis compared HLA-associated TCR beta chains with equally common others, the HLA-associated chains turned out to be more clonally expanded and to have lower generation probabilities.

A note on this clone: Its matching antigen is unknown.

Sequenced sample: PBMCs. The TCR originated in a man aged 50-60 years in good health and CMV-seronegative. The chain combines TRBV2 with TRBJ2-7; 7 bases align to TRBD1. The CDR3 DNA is TGTGCCAGCAGTGAGTTCGGGACAGCAGCTAGATACTACGAGCAGTACTTC. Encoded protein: CASSEFGTAARYYEQYF.